This T cell receptor beta chain was sequenced for a study of vaccination and CD4 T cells after COVID-19. Once obtained from cultured CD4+ T cells, the DNA was sequenced using the Oncomine TCR Beta short-read assay. MiXCR, applied by TCRdb to the PCR reads, yields one record per CDR3 protein. The sample shows about 20,000 distinct CDR3 sequences, more than 50% of them seen only once. This clonotype came up a few times. Its antigen is not identified. V gave up 3 bases and J gave up 4 bases, with 11 bases separating them. Germline values: CDR1 SGHTA, CDR2 FQGNSA. CDR3 length: 14 amino acids. Treatment meaning: approximately nine-day PBMC culture with coronavirus spike peptide pools or control peptides (ViraFEST assay).

This clonotype originated in a human donor who had recovered from COVID-19. The specimen was CD4+ T cells from blood, cultured in vitro, collected before SARS-CoV-2 vaccination. The genes are TRBV7-2 and TRBJ2-3; no definite D call. This chain's CDR3 is CASSLVGAPDTQYF. CDR3 coding DNA: TGTGCCAGCAGCTTGGTGGGTGCCCCAGATACGCAGTATTTT.